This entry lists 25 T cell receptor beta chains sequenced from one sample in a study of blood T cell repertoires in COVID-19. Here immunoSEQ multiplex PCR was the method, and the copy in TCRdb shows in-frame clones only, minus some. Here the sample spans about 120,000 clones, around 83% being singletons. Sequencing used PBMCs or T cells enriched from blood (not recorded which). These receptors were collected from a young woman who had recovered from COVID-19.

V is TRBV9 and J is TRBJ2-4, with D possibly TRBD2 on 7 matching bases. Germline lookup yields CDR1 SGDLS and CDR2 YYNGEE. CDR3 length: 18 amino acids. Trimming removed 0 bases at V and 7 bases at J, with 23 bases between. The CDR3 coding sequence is TGTGCCAGCAGCGTAGGCCCGGGGGGCTCGGGGGCGGAGAACATTCAGTACTTC. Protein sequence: CASSVGPGGSGAENIQYF.

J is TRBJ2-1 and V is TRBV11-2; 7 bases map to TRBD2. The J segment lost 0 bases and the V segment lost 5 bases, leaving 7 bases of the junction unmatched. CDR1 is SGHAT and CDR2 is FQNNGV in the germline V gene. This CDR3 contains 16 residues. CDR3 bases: TGTGCCAGCAGCCCATGGGGCGGGAGCTCCTACAATGAGCAGTTCTTC. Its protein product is CASSPWGGSSYNEQFF.

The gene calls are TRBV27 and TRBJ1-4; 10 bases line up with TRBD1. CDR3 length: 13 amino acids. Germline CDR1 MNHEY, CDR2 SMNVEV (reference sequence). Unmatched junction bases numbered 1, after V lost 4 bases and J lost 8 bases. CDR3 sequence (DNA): TGTGCCAGCAGTTGGGACAGGGGAGAAAAACTGTTTTTT. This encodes CASSWDRGEKLFF.

The CDR3 here is CAWSVPGSNYGYTF. The CDR3 coding sequence is TGTGCCTGGAGTGTCCCGGGGTCAAACTATGGCTACACCTTC. The rearrangement joins TRBV30 to TRBJ1-2, with no clear D. The germline V and J ends were trimmed by 0 bases and 2 bases, with 10 bases remaining between them. CDR1 and CDR2 from the germline V gene are GTSNPN and SVGIG (reference sequence). This CDR3 is built from 14 residues.

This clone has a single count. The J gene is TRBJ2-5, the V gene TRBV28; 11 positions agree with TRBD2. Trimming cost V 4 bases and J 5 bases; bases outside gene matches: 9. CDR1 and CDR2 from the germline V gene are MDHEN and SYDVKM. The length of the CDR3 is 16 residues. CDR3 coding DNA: TGTGCCAGCAGTTACAATCCCGGACTAGCGGGCGAGACCCAGTACTTC. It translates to CASSYNPGLAGETQYF.

DNA of the CDR3: TGTGCCAGCAGCCCCACAGGGGAGGCTCTGAGGGAGCAGTACTTC. Translated, it gives CASSPTGEALREQYF. The chain links TRBV27 to TRBJ2-7; D possibly corresponds to TRBD1 (7 bases). Trimming took 6 bases from V and 7 from J, leaving 22 bases between them. This CDR3 has 15 residues. CDR1 is MNHEY and CDR2 is SMNVEV in the germline V gene (reference sequence).

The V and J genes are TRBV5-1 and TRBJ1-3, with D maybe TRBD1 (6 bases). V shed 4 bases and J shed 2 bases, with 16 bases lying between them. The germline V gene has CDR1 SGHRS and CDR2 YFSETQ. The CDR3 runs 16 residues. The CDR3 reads CASSITTGFTGNTIYF. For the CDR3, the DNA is TGCGCCAGCAGCATAACCACAGGGTTTACTGGAAACACCATATATTTT.

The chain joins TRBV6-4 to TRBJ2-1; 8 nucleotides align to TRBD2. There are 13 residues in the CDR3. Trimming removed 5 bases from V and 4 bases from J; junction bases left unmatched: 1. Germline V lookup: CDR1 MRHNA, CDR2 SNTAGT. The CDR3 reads CASSQREYNEQFF. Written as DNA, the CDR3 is TGTGCCAGCAGTCAGCGGGAGTACAATGAGCAGTTCTTC.

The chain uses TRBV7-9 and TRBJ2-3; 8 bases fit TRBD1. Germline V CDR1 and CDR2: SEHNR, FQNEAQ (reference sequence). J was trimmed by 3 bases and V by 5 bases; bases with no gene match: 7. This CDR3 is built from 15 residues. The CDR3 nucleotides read TGTGCCAGCAGCCCCGACAGGGGTGGAACAGATACGCAGTATTTT. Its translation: CASSPDRGGTDTQYF.

CDR3 nucleotides: TGTGCCAGTAGTGGGGGGACGGCCGGTAGCTCTGGAAACACCATATATTTT. Translated: CASSGGTAGSSGNTIYF. The V call is TRBV19, the J call TRBJ1-3, with D perhaps TRBD1 (5 bases). The CDR3 spans 17 residues. Germline-derived CDR1 and CDR2 are LNHDA and SQIVND (reference sequence). Trimming shortened V by 5 bases and J by 0 bases, and 17 bases separated the two germline ends.

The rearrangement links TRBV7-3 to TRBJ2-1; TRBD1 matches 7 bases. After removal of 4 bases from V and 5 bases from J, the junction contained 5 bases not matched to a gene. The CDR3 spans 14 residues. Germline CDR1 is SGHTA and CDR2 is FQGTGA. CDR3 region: CASSSGQKNNEQFF. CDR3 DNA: TGTGCCAGCAGCTCGGGACAGAAGAACAATGAGCAGTTCTTC.

The CDR3: CASSVTGTSIRADTQYF. CDR3 nucleotide sequence: TGTGCCAGCAGCGTTACCGGGACTAGCATCCGCGCAGATACGCAGTATTTT. The V gene is TRBV9, the J gene TRBJ2-3; 9 nucleotides match TRBD2. Germline CDR1 is SGDLS and CDR2 is YYNGEE. J gave up 4 bases and V 2 bases, and 11 bases lay outside the gene matches. The CDR3 length is 17 residues.

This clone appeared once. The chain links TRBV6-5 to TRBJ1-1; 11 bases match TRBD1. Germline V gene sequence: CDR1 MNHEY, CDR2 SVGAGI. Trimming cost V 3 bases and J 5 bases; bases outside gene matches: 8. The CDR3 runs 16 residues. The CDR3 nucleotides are TGTGCCAGCAGTTATAGGACAGGGGGCGCGAGGACTGAAGCTTTCTTT. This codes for CASSYRTGGARTEAFF.

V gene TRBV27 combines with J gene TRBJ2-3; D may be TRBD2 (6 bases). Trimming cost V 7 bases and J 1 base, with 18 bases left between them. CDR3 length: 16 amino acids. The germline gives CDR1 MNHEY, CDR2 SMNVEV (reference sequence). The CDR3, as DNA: TGTGCCAGCACCTTACCCCCCCGCGGGGGCACAGATACGCAGTATTTT. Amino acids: CASTLPPRGGTDTQYF.

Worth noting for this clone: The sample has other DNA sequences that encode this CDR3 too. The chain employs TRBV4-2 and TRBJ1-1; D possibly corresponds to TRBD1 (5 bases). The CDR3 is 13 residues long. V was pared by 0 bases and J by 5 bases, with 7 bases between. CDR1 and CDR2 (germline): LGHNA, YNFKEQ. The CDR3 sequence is CASSQERGTEAFF. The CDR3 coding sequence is TGTGCCAGCAGCCAAGAAAGGGGTACTGAAGCTTTCTTT.

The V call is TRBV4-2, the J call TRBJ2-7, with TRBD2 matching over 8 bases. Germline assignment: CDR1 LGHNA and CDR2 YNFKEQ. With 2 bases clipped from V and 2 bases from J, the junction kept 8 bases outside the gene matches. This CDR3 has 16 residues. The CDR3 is CASSQSPGRAAYEQYF. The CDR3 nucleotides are TGTGCCAGCAGCCAATCGCCCGGGAGGGCAGCCTACGAGCAGTACTTC.

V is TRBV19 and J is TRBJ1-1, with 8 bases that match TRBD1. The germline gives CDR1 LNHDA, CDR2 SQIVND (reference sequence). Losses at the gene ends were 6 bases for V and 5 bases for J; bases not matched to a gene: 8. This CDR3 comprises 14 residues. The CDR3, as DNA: TGTGCCAGTAGGACAGGGGTTGTGTGGACTGAAGCTTTCTTT. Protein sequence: CASRTGVVWTEAFF. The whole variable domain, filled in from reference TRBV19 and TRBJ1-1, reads DGGITQSPKYLFRKEGQNVTLSCEQNLNHDAMYWYRQDPGQGLRLIYYSQIVNDFQKGDIAEGYSVSREKKESFPLTVTSAQKNPTAFYLCASRTGVVWTEAFFGQGTRLTVV.

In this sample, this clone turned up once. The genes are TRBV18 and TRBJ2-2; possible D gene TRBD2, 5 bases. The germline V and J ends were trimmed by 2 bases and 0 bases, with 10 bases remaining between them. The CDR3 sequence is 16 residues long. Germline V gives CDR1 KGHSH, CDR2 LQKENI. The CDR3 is CASSPGAEANTGELFF. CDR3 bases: TGTGCCAGCTCACCAGGCGCGGAGGCGAACACCGGGGAGCTGTTTTTT.

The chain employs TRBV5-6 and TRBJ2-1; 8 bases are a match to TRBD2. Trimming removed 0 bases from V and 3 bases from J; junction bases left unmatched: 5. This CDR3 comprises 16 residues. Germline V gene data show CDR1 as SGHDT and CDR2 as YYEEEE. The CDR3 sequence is CASSLGTSKYYNEQFF. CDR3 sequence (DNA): TGTGCCAGCAGCTTGGGGACTAGCAAATACTACAATGAGCAGTTCTTC.

The CDR3 DNA sequence: TGTGCCAGCACCCCGAGGGCGGGGAGGGCCTCAGTAAACGCCGGGGAGCTGTTTTTT. The encoded protein is CASTPRAGRASVNAGELFF. The chain couples TRBV11-2 to TRBJ2-2; the match to TRBD2 covers 7 bases. The CDR3 contains 19 residues. The J segment lost 6 bases and the V segment lost 7 bases, leaving 23 bases of the junction unmatched. Per germline, CDR1 SGHAT and CDR2 FQNNGV.

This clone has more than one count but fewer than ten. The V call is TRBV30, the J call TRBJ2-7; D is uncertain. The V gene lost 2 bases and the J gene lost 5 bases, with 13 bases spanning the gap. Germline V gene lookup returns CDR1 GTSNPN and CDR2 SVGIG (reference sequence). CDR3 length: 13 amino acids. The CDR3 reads CAWSIERRNEQYF. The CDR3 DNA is TGTGCCTGGAGTATCGAGAGGCGGAACGAGCAGTACTTC.

The CDR3 DNA follows: TGTGCCAGCAGCGCCAGGACAGGGGGCATTCAGCCCCAGCATTTT. Protein product: CASSARTGGIQPQHF. The V gene is TRBV28, the J gene TRBJ1-5, with 11 bases that match TRBD1. V shed 6 bases, J shed 6 bases, and the junction held 7 bases outside the gene matches. Germline CDR1 is MDHEN and CDR2 is SYDVKM. The CDR3 runs to 15 residues.

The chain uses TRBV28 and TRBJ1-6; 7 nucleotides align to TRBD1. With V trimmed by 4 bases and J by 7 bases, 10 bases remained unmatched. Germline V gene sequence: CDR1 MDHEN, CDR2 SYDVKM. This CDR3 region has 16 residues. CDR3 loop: CASSSTRTGGNSPLHF. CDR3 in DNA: TGTGCCAGCAGTTCCACTAGGACAGGAGGCAATTCACCCCTCCACTTT. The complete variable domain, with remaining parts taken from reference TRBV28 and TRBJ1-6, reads DVKVTQSSRYLVKRTGEKVFLECVQDMDHENMFWYRQDPGLGLRLIYFSYDVKMKEKGDIPEGYSVSREKKERFSLILESASTNQTSMYLCASSSTRTGGNSPLHFGNGTRLTVT.

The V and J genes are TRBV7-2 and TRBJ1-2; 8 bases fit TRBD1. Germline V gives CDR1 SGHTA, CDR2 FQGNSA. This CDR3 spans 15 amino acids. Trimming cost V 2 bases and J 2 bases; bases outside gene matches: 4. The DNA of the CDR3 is TGTGCCAGCAGCTTAAGGACAGGGCAGAACTATGGCTACACCTTC. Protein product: CASSLRTGQNYGYTF.

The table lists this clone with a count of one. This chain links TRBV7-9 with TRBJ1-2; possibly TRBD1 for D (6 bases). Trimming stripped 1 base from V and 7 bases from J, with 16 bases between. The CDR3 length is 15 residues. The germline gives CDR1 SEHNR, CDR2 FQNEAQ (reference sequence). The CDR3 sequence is CASSLEAGAVSGYTF. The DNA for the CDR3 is TGTGCCAGCAGCTTAGAGGCAGGGGCAGTTAGTGGCTACACCTTC.